This T cell receptor (beta chain) was observed in a study of cytomegalovirus exposure and HLA in healthy donors. A word on this clone: Its antigen is not identified.

13 Jbeta primers and 60 Vbeta primers were used for the PCR. Per the original methods: Approximately 11 million shared chains were among the roughly 78 million unique TCR beta chains that a later analysis counted. The repertoire was sequenced with immunoSEQ multiplex PCR; TCRdb's copy has only in-frame clones and lacks some. D and trimming come from the DNA, and the V and J calls and clone size come from that table. There are about 140,000 clones in the sample; about 80% occur only once, and 5% to 5.5% lies in the top ten. The germline V gene encodes CDR1 LGHNA and CDR2 YNFKEQ. The CDR3 runs 15 residues. V lost 4 bases and J lost 1, with 10 bases in between. General study points: Several of the most significant clusters appeared, in a later analysis, to be linked to common viral pathogens. A cluster of highly shared sequence variants was likely a sequencing artifact. Several V segments, TRBV6-2 and TRBV6-3 among them, could not be told apart and were dropped.

V usage is TRBV4-2 and J usage is TRBJ2-2; maybe TRBD1 (6 bases). The sequencing sample was made of PBMCs. The sequence derives from a male donor in good health and CMV-seronegative. Here the CDR3 reads CASSLVDRNTGELFF. The CDR3 DNA reads as TGTGCCAGCAGCCTAGTGGACAGGAACACCGGGGAGCTGTTTTTT.